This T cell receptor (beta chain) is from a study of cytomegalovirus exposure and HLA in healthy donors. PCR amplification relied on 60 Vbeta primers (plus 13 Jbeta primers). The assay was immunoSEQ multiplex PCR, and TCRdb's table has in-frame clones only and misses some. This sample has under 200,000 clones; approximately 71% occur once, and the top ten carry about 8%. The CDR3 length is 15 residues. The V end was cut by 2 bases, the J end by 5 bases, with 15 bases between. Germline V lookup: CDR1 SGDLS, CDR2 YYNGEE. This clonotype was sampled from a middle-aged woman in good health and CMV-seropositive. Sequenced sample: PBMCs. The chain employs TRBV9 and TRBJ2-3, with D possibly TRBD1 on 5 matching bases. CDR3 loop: CASSVGEGVKDTQYF. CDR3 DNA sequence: TGTGCCAGCAGCGTCGGTGAAGGGGTGAAAGATACGCAGTATTTT.